This TCR beta chain is drawn from a study of blood T cell dynamics during melanoma immunotherapy. The overall study: Patients with metastatic melanoma got pembrolizumab or nivolumab-ipilimumab as first-line care.

Time point noted: week 3, after first cycle of checkpoint inhibitor. Disease control meant complete response, partial response or stable disease at 12 weeks. Patients with prior systemic cancer treatment, concomitant immunosuppressants, or other active malignancies were excluded. This clone was counted only a few times. Here immunoSEQ multiplex PCR was the method, and the copy in TCRdb shows in-frame clones only, minus some. The data show under 15,000 clones, approximately 90% seen once. V lost 1 base and J lost 5; bases outside the gene matches: 5. This CDR3 spans 16 amino acids. CDR1 is LGHNA and CDR2 is YNFKEQ in the germline V gene.

This TCR derives from a human donor with melanoma. This chain joins TRBV4-2 and TRBJ1-6; TRBD1 aligns across 7 bases. The source was blood, collected from a patient treated with checkpoint blockade. The CDR3 spells CASSQGRGQNNSPLHF. The CDR3 coding sequence is TGTGCCAGCAGCCAAGGAAGGGGGCAAAATAATTCACCCCTCCACTTT.